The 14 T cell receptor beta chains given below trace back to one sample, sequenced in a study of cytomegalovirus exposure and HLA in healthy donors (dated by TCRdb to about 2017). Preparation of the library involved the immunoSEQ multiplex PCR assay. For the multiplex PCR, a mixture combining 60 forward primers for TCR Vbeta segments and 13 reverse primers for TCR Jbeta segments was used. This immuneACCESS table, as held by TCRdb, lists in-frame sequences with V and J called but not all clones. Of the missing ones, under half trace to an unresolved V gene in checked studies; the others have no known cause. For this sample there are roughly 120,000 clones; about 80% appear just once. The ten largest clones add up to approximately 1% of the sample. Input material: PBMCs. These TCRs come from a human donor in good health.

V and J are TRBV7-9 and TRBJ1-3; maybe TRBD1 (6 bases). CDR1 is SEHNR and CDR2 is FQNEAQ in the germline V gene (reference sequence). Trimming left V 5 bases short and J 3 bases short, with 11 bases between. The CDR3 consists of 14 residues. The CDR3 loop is CASSPGVGGNTIYF. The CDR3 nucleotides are TGTGCCAGCAGCCCAGGGGTGGGTGGAAACACCATATATTTT.

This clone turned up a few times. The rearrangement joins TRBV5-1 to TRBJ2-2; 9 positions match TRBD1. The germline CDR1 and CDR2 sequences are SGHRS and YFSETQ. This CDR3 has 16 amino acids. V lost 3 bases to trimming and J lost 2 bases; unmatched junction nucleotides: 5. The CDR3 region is CASSSGQGGNTGELFF. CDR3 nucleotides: TGCGCCAGCAGCTCGGGACAGGGCGGCAACACCGGGGAGCTGTTTTTT.

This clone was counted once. CDR3 in amino acids: CASGLAGGIDTQYF. As DNA, the CDR3 is TGTGCTAGCGGACTAGCGGGGGGGATAGATACGCAGTATTTT. This chain joins TRBV7-7 and TRBJ2-3, with TRBD2 identical over 15 bases. The CDR3 loop spans 14 amino acids. Looked up from germline, CDR1 is SSHAT and CDR2 is FNYEAQ (reference sequence).

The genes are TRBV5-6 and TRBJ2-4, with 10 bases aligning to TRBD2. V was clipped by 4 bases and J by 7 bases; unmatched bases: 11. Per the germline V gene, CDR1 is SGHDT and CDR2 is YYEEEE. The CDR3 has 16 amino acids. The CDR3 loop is CASSQAAGGQWNIQYF. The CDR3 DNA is TGTGCCAGCAGCCAAGCAGCGGGGGGGCAGTGGAACATTCAGTACTTC.

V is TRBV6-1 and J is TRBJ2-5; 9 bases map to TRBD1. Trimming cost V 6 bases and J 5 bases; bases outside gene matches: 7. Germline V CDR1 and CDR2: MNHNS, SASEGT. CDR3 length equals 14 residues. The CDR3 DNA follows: TGTGCCAGCAGGGGACAGGGTTGGCTCGAGACCCAGTACTTC. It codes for CASRGQGWLETQYF.

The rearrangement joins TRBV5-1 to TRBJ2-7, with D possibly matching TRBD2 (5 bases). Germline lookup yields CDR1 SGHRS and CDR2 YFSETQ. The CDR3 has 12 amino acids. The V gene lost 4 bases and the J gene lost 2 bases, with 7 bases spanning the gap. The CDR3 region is CASSLGTYEQYF. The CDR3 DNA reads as TGCGCCAGCAGCCTCGGGACCTACGAGCAGTACTTC. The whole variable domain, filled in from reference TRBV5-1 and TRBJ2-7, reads KAGVTQTPRYLIKTRGQQVTLSCSPISGHRSVSWYQQTPGQGLQFLFEYFSETQRNKGNFPGRFSGRQFSNSRSEMNVSTLELGDSALYLCASSLGTYEQYFGPGTRLTVT.

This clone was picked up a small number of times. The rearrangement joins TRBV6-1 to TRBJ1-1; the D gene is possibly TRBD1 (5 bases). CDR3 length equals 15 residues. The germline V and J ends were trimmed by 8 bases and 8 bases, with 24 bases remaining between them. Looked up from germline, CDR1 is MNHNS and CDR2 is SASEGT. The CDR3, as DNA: TGTGCCAGCGTTGCAGGGCCCAAACTTGGCACCGAAGCTTTCTTT. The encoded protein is CASVAGPKLGTEAFF.

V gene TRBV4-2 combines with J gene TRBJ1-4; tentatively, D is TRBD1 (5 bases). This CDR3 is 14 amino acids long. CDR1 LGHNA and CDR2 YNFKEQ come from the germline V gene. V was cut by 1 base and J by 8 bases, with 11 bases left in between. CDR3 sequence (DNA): TGTGCCAGCAGCCAAGCCCAGGAGGGGGAAAAACTGTTTTTT. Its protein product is CASSQAQEGEKLFF.

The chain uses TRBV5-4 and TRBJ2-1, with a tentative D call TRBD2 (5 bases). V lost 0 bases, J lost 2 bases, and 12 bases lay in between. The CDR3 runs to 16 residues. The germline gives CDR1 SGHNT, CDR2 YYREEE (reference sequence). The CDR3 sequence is CASSLAPGLTYNEQFF. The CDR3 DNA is TGTGCCAGCAGCTTGGCCCCAGGACTGACCTACAATGAGCAGTTCTTC. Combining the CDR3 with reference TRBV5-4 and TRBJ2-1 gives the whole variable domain ETGVTQSPTHLIKTRGQQVTLRCSSQSGHNTVSWYQQALGQGPQFIFQYYREEENGRGNFPPRFSGLQFPNYSSELNVNALELDDSALYLCASSLAPGLTYNEQFFGPGTRLTVL.

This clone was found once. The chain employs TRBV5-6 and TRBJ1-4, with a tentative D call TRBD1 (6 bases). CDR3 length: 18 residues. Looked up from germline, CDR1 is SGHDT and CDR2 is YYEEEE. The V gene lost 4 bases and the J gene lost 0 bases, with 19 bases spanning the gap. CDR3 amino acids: CASSHGTSAVTTNEKLFF. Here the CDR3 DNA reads TGTGCCAGCAGCCATGGGACATCAGCCGTTACAACTAATGAAAAACTGTTTTTT.

The CDR3 DNA reads as TGTGCCAGCAGTTTTCGCCGGGACACCTCCACAGATACGCAGTATTTT. It codes for CASSFRRDTSTDTQYF. This chain joins TRBV7-8 and TRBJ2-3; possible D gene TRBD1, 6 bases. V gave up 6 bases and J gave up 2 bases, with 18 bases separating them. Per germline, CDR1 SGHVS and CDR2 FQNEAQ. The CDR3 runs 16 residues.

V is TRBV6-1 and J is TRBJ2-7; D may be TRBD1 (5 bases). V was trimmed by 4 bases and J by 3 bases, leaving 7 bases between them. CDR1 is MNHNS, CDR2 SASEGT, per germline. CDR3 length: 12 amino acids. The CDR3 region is CASSAQGYEQYF. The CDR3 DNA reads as TGTGCCAGCAGTGCCCAGGGCTACGAGCAGTACTTC.

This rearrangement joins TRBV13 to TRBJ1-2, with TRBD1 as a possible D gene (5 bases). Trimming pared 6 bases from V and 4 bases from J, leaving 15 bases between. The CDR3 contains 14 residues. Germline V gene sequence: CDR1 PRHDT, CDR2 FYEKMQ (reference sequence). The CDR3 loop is CASRRGSGRYGYTF. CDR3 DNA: TGTGCCAGCAGGCGGGGGAGCGGTCGCTATGGCTACACCTTC.

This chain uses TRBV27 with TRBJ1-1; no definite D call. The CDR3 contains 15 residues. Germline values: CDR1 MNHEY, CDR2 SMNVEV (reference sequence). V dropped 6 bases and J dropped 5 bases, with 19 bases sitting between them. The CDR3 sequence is CASSPWSEIITEAFF. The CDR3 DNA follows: TGTGCCAGCAGCCCGTGGTCAGAAATCATAACTGAAGCTTTCTTT.